A selection of T cell receptor beta chains follows, all from one sample in a study of T cells in Graves' hyperthyroidism and ophthalmopathy. TCRdb re-derived calls from the multiplex PCR reads in MiXCR, one entry per CDR3 protein. The table includes about 560,000 distinct CDR3 sequences, approximately 15% detected once. Sequencing was performed on blood. Receptors originate from a woman aged 18-29 years with Graves' hyperthyroidism. Both conserved end residues are part of each CDR3. Each record gives: CDR3 DNA, CDR3 protein, J gene, D gene, clone size, V gene. The D gene is left open where the match is weak. Clone size is given for some rows only: seen once, a few or many times, or a class if the clone is expanded.

CDR3 DNA: TGCGCCAGCAGCTCAAAAAAGGACTCATCTGGCGGTGAAAAACTGTTTTTT
CDR3 protein: CASSSKKDSSGGEKLFF
J gene: TRBJ1-4
D gene: -
clone size: -
V gene: TRBV5-1

CDR3 DNA: TGTGCCAGCAGTCCAAAGGGGTATCGGGGTTCACCCCTCCACTTT
CDR3 protein: CASSPKGYRGSPLHF
J gene: TRBJ1-6
D gene: -
clone size: -
V gene: TRBV28

CDR3 DNA: TGTGCCAGCAGTGCGGGACAGGGGGCTCATGGAAACACCATATATTTT
CDR3 protein: CASSAGQGAHGNTIYF
J gene: TRBJ1-3
D gene: TRBD1
clone size: many
V gene: TRBV28

CDR3 DNA: TGTGCCAGCAGTTTAAACCCCCAACATGGCTACACCTTC
CDR3 protein: CASSLNPQHGYTF
J gene: TRBJ1-2
D gene: -
clone size: many
V gene: TRBV12-3/TRBV12-4

CDR3 DNA: TGTGCCAGCAGTTACTCCCTGACGTCAAAGGAGCTGTTTTTT
CDR3 protein: CASSYSLTSKELFF
J gene: TRBJ2-2
D gene: -
clone size: -
V gene: TRBV6-2/TRBV6-3

CDR3 DNA: TGTGCCAGCAGCTTTTCCGCGGGACAGGCGAACCGAAACACTGAAGCTTTCTTT
CDR3 protein: CASSFSAGQANRNTEAFF
J gene: TRBJ1-1
D gene: TRBD1
clone size: few
V gene: TRBV7-6

CDR3 DNA: TGCGCCAGCAGCTTGAAGCAGGGGGCGGGTCGACTTGAAAAACTGTTTTTT
CDR3 protein: CASSLKQGAGRLEKLFF
J gene: TRBJ1-4
D gene: TRBD1
clone size: few
V gene: TRBV5-1

CDR3 DNA: TGTGCCACCAGTGACCTAGCGGGGAGCACAGATACGCAGTATTTT
CDR3 protein: CATSDLAGSTDTQYF
J gene: TRBJ2-3
D gene: TRBD2
clone size: many
V gene: TRBV24-1

CDR3 DNA: TGTGCCAGCAGTTACCGACGGCTAGCGTGGTATGACGAGCAGTACTTC
CDR3 protein: CASSYRRLAWYDEQYF
J gene: TRBJ2-7
D gene: -
clone size: many
V gene: TRBV6-2/TRBV6-3

CDR3 DNA: TGTGCCAGCAGCTTAGCGCAAGTCTACTCTACCGGGGAGCTGTTTTTT
CDR3 protein: CASSLAQVYSTGELFF
J gene: TRBJ2-2
D gene: -
clone size: few
V gene: TRBV7-8

CDR3 DNA: TGTGCCAGCAGCTCCACCAGGGACAATGAGCAGTTCTTC
CDR3 protein: CASSSTRDNEQFF
J gene: TRBJ2-1
D gene: -
clone size: many
V gene: TRBV11-2

CDR3 DNA: TGTGCCAGCAGTTTAGAGGGACAGGGAACCGGGGAGCTGTTTTTT
CDR3 protein: CASSLEGQGTGELFF
J gene: TRBJ2-2
D gene: TRBD1
clone size: many
V gene: TRBV12-3/TRBV12-4

CDR3 DNA: TGTGCCAGCAGCCGTATAGCGGGATTGTCGGTGGACATTCAGTACTTC
CDR3 protein: CASSRIAGLSVDIQYF
J gene: TRBJ2-4
D gene: TRBD2
clone size: -
V gene: TRBV27

CDR3 DNA: TGTGCCAGCAGCCAAGAGACGAGAACGCAGTATTTT
CDR3 protein: CASSQETRTQYF
J gene: TRBJ2-3
D gene: -
clone size: many
V gene: TRBV3-1

CDR3 DNA: TGCAGTGCTAAACGTCACCTTGACAATGAGCAGTGCTTC
CDR3 protein: CSAKRHLDNEQCF
J gene: TRBJ2-1
D gene: -
clone size: few
V gene: TRBV20-1

CDR3 DNA: TGTGCCAGCAGTAAAACCCCCCGACAGGGAATCAATGAGCAGTTCTTC
CDR3 protein: CASSKTPRQGINEQFF
J gene: TRBJ2-1
D gene: TRBD1
clone size: -
V gene: TRBV6-4

CDR3 DNA: TGCAGTGCTAGTAGACTAGCGAGGGAGCAGTACTTC
CDR3 protein: CSASRLAREQYF
J gene: TRBJ2-7
D gene: TRBD2
clone size: -
V gene: TRBV20-1

CDR3 DNA: TGCGCCAGCAGCTTTGCGGGACAGGGGGCCTCTGGGGCCAACGTCCTGACTTTC
CDR3 protein: CASSFAGQGASGANVLTF
J gene: TRBJ2-6
D gene: TRBD1
clone size: -
V gene: TRBV5-1

CDR3 DNA: TGTGCCAGCAGTTTACAGGGAACCTACAATGAGCAGTTCTTC
CDR3 protein: CASSLQGTYNEQFF
J gene: TRBJ2-1
D gene: -
clone size: many
V gene: TRBV12-3/TRBV12-4

CDR3 DNA: TGTGCCAGCAGCTTAGGATCAGTCAACACTGAAGCTTTCTTT
CDR3 protein: CASSLGSVNTEAFF
J gene: TRBJ1-1
D gene: -
clone size: many
V gene: TRBV11-3

CDR3 DNA: TGCAGTGCTCTTACGTCTAGCGGGGCCACCTACGAGCAGTACTTC
CDR3 protein: CSALTSSGATYEQYF
J gene: TRBJ2-7
D gene: TRBD2
clone size: many
V gene: TRBV20-1

CDR3 DNA: TGTGCCAGCAGTTACAGGATCCGGTCAATCTACGAGCAGTACTTC
CDR3 protein: CASSYRIRSIYEQYF
J gene: TRBJ2-7
D gene: -
clone size: many
V gene: TRBV6-6

CDR3 DNA: TGTGCCAGCAGGCCAACCGGTCCCCTAGGCAATGAGCAGTTCTTC
CDR3 protein: CASRPTGPLGNEQFF
J gene: TRBJ2-1
D gene: -
clone size: many
V gene: TRBV12-3/TRBV12-4

CDR3 DNA: TGTGCCAGCAGTGACATCACCAATCAGCCCCAGCATTTT
CDR3 protein: CASSDITNQPQHF
J gene: TRBJ1-5
D gene: -
clone size: many
V gene: TRBV28

CDR3 DNA: TGCAGCGTTGGGCCAGTCACTGAAGCTTTCTTT
CDR3 protein: CSVGPVTEAFF
J gene: TRBJ1-1
D gene: -
clone size: few
V gene: TRBV29-1

CDR3 DNA: TGTGCCAGCAGGGATAGCGGGGGCACCTACGAGCAGTACTTC
CDR3 protein: CASRDSGGTYEQYF
J gene: TRBJ2-7
D gene: TRBD2
clone size: few
V gene: TRBV6-1

CDR3 DNA: TGTGCCAGCAGCCCCCCGAGGCATGAGCAGTTCTTC
CDR3 protein: CASSPPRHEQFF
J gene: TRBJ2-1
D gene: -
clone size: -
V gene: TRBV7-2

CDR3 DNA: TGTGCCAGCAGCTTAGGGCTTCGGCTAGCGGGAACCCACGAGCAGTACTTC
CDR3 protein: CASSLGLRLAGTHEQYF
J gene: TRBJ2-7
D gene: TRBD2
clone size: few
V gene: TRBV7-8

CDR3 DNA: TGTGCCAGCAGCTTGAACCAGGGAGCTTACGAGCAGTACTTC
CDR3 protein: CASSLNQGAYEQYF
J gene: TRBJ2-7
D gene: -
clone size: few
V gene: TRBV7-9

CDR3 DNA: TGTGCCAGCATCCCGGGACTAGCGGGCTCCAATGAGCAGTTCTTC
CDR3 protein: CASIPGLAGSNEQFF
J gene: TRBJ2-1
D gene: TRBD2
clone size: many
V gene: TRBV7-8

CDR3 DNA: TGTGCCAGCATAGCTGGACAGGGGCGAAGCAATGAGCAGTTCTTC
CDR3 protein: CASIAGQGRSNEQFF
J gene: TRBJ2-1
D gene: TRBD1
clone size: -
V gene: TRBV6-1

CDR3 DNA: TGTGCCAGCAGTGAAGTTGTCAGACAGGGAGGGGAGCTGTTTTTT
CDR3 protein: CASSEVVRQGGELFF
J gene: TRBJ2-2
D gene: TRBD1
clone size: many
V gene: TRBV6-1

CDR3 DNA: TGTGCCAGCAGTTTAGTCGACAGCACCGGGGAGCTGTTTTTT
CDR3 protein: CASSLVDSTGELFF
J gene: TRBJ2-2
D gene: -
clone size: few
V gene: TRBV12-3/TRBV12-4

CDR3 DNA: TGTGCAACCCGGGCAGGGAGGGTGAATGAGCAGTTCTTC
CDR3 protein: CATRAGRVNEQFF
J gene: TRBJ2-1
D gene: TRBD2
clone size: many
V gene: TRBV12-3/TRBV12-4

CDR3 DNA: TGTGCCAGCAGCCCACCGCACAACGGGGATACGCAGTATTTT
CDR3 protein: CASSPPHNGDTQYF
J gene: TRBJ2-3
D gene: -
clone size: few
V gene: TRBV28

CDR3 DNA: TGTGCCAGCAGCCGGTCGGGCAGGTCCTCGGCGGTGGACGAGCAGTACTTC
CDR3 protein: CASSRSGRSSAVDEQYF
J gene: TRBJ2-7
D gene: -
clone size: few
V gene: TRBV4-2

CDR3 DNA: TGCAGTGCTAGAGTAGCTAGCGGGAGGGTTCCAGATACGCAGTATTTT
CDR3 protein: CSARVASGRVPDTQYF
J gene: TRBJ2-3
D gene: TRBD2
clone size: many
V gene: TRBV20-1

CDR3 DNA: TGCGCCAGCAGCCAAGCCGGACTAGCAGATACGCAGTATTTT
CDR3 protein: CASSQAGLADTQYF
J gene: TRBJ2-3
D gene: TRBD2
clone size: few
V gene: TRBV4-3

CDR3 DNA: TGTGCCAGCGTCGAGCGGAGAGGGGGCACCGGGGAGCTGTTTTTT
CDR3 protein: CASVERRGGTGELFF
J gene: TRBJ2-2
D gene: -
clone size: few
V gene: TRBV6-1

CDR3 DNA: TGTGCCAGCAGCCAGACAGGGGGATTGTACACCTTC
CDR3 protein: CASSQTGGLYTF
J gene: TRBJ1-2
D gene: TRBD1
clone size: few
V gene: TRBV6-5

CDR3 DNA: TGTGCCACCAGTGATTTGCCTAGCGGGGGCACAGATACGCAGTATTTT
CDR3 protein: CATSDLPSGGTDTQYF
J gene: TRBJ2-3
D gene: TRBD2
clone size: -
V gene: TRBV24-1

CDR3 DNA: TGTGCCAGCAGCTCACCCCCCGGGACAGGGAACACCGGGGAGCTGTTTTTT
CDR3 protein: CASSSPPGTGNTGELFF
J gene: TRBJ2-2
D gene: TRBD1
clone size: -
V gene: TRBV7-9

CDR3 DNA: TGTGCCAGCAGCCCCGCCGGGACAGAGAACACCGGGGAGCTGTTTTTT
CDR3 protein: CASSPAGTENTGELFF
J gene: TRBJ2-2
D gene: TRBD1
clone size: many
V gene: TRBV7-3

CDR3 DNA: TGCGCCAGCAGCTTGTCGCTAGCGGGAGTTTACGAGCAGTACTTC
CDR3 protein: CASSLSLAGVYEQYF
J gene: TRBJ2-7
D gene: TRBD2
clone size: many
V gene: TRBV5-1

CDR3 DNA: TGTGCCAGCAGCTCCCCTCCGGGGGGGAACTATAATTCACCCCTCCACTTT
CDR3 protein: CASSSPPGGNYNSPLHF
J gene: TRBJ1-6
D gene: -
clone size: -
V gene: TRBV5-5

CDR3 DNA: TGTGCTAGTGGTTTGGGGACTAGCGGGATCGGCTCCTACAATGAGCAGTTCTTC
CDR3 protein: CASGLGTSGIGSYNEQFF
J gene: TRBJ2-1
D gene: TRBD2
clone size: many
V gene: TRBV12-5

CDR3 DNA: TGTGCCAGCAGTCCGGGACTAGCGGGAGGCTCTGGCTACGAGCAGTACTTC
CDR3 protein: CASSPGLAGGSGYEQYF
J gene: TRBJ2-7
D gene: TRBD2
clone size: -
V gene: TRBV28

CDR3 DNA: TGCAGTGCTAGAGTGTTTTACGGGAGGGTCTCCTACGAGCAGTACTTC
CDR3 protein: CSARVFYGRVSYEQYF
J gene: TRBJ2-7
D gene: TRBD2
clone size: -
V gene: TRBV20-1

CDR3 DNA: TGTGCCACCAGCGGTAGCGGATACAATGAGCAGTTCTTC
CDR3 protein: CATSGSGYNEQFF
J gene: TRBJ2-1
D gene: -
clone size: few
V gene: TRBV24-1